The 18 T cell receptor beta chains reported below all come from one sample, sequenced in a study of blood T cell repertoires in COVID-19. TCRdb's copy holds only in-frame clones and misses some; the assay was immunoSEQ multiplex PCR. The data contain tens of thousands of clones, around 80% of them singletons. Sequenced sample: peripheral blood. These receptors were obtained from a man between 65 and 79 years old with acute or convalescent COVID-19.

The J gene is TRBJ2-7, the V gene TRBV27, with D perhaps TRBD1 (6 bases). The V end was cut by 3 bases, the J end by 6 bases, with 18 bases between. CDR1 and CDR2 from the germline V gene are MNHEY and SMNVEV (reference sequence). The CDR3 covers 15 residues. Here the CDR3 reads CASSFSRGQGREQYF. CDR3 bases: TGTGCCAGCAGTTTCTCTCGCGGGCAGGGGCGCGAGCAGTACTTC.

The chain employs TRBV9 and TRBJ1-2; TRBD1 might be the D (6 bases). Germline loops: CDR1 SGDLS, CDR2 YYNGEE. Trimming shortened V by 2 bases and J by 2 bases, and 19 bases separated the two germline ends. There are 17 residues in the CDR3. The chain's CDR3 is CASSVGLQGLGNYGYTF. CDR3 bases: TGTGCCAGCAGCGTGGGCCTACAGGGTCTGGGGAACTATGGCTACACCTTC.

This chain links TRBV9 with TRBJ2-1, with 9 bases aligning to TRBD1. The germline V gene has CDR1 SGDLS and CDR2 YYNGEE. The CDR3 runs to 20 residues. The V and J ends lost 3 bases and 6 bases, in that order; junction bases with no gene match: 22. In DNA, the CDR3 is TGTGCCAGCAGCGCCTCCCGGGACAGGGTAGGATGGCGGGGGCCCAATGAGCAGTTCTTC. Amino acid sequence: CASSASRDRVGWRGPNEQFF.

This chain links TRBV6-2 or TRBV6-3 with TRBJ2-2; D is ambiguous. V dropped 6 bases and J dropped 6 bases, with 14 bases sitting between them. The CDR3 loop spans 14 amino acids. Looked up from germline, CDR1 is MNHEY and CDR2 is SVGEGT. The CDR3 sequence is CASSPVLAAGELFF. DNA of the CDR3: TGTGCCAGCAGCCCGGTACTCGCGGCCGGGGAGCTGTTTTTT.

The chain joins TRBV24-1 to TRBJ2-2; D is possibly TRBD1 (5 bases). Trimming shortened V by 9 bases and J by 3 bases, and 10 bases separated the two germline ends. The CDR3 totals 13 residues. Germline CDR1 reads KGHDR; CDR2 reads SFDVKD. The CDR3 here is CATSQAHTGELFF. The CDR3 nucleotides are TGTGCCACCTCACAGGCCCACACCGGGGAGCTGTTTTTT.

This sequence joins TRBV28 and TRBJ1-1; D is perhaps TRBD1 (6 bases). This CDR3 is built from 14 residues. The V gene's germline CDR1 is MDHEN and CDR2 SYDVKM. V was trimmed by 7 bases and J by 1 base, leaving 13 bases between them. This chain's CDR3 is CASKAGEPNTEAFF. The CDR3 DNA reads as TGTGCCAGCAAGGCAGGGGAACCGAACACTGAAGCTTTCTTT.

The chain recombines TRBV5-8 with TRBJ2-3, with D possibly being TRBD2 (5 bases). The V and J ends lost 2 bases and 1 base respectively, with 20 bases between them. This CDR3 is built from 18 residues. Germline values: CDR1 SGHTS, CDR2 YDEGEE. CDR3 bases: TGTGCCAGCAGCTTTTTCGGAGTGCGGGTGAGGGGCACAGATACGCAGTATTTT. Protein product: CASSFFGVRVRGTDTQYF.

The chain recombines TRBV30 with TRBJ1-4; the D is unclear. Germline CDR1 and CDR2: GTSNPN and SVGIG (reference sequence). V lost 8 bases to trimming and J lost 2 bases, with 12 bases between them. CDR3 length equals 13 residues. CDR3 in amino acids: CAGNGGTNEKLFF. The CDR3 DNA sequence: TGTGCCGGGAATGGAGGTACTAATGAAAAACTGTTTTTT.

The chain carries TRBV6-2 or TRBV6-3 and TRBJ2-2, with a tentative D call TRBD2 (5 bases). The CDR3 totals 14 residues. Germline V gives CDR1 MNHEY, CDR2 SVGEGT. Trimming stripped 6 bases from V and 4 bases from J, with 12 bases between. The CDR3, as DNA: TGTGCCAGCAGCGGGAATCGGGGCACCGGGGAGCTGTTTTTT. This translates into CASSGNRGTGELFF.

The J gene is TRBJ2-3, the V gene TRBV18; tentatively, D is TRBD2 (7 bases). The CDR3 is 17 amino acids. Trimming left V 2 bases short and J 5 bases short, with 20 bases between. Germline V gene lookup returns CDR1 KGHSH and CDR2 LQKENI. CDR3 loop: CASSPLGAGALEDTQYF. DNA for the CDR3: TGTGCCAGCTCACCATTAGGGGCGGGGGCGCTTGAAGATACGCAGTATTTT.

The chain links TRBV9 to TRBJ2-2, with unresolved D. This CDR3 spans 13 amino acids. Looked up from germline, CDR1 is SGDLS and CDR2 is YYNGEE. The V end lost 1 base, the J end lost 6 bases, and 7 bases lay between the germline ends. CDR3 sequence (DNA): TGTGCCAGCAGCGTACTTCCGGCCGGGGAGCTGTTTTTT. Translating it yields CASSVLPAGELFF.

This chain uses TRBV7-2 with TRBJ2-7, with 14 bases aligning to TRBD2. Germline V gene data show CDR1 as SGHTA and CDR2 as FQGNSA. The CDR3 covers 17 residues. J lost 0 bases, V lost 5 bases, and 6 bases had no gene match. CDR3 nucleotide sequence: TGTGCCAGCAGCCTGGGACTAGCGGGGGCCCTCTCCTACGAGCAGTACTTC. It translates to CASSLGLAGALSYEQYF. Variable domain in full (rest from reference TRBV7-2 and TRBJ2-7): GAGVSQSPSNKVTEKGKDVELRCDPISGHTALYWYRQSLGQGLEFLIYFQGNSAPDKSGLPSDRFSAERTGGSVSTLTIQRTQQEDSAVYLCASSLGLAGALSYEQYFGPGTRLTVT.

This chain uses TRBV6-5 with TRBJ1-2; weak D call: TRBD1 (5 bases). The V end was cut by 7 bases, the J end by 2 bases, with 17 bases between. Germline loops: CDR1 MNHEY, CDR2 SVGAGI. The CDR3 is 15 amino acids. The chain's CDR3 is CASTSIGGRNYGYTF. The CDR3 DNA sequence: TGTGCCAGCACCAGCATCGGGGGGAGGAACTATGGCTACACCTTC.

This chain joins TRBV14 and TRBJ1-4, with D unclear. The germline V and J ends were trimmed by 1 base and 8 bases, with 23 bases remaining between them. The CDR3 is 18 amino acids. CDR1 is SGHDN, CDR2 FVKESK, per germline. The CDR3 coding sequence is TGTGCCAGCAGCCAAGGGGCTCACTCCCTTCTCGCAGGCGAAAAACTGTTTTTT. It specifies CASSQGAHSLLAGEKLFF. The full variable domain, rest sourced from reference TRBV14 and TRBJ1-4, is EAGVTQFPSHSVIEKGQTVTLRCDPISGHDNLYWYRRVMGKEIKFLLHFVKESKQDESGMPNNRFLAERTGGTYSTLKVQPAELEDSGVYFCASSQGAHSLLAGEKLFFGSGTQLSVL.

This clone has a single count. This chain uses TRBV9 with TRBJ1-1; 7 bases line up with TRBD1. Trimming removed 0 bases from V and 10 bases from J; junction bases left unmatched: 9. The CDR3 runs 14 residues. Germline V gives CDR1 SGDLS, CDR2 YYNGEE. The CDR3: CASSVVRDRAAAFF. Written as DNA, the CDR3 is TGTGCCAGCAGCGTAGTGCGAGACAGGGCTGCAGCTTTCTTT. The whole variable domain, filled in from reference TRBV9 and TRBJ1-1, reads DSGVTQTPKHLITATGQRVTLRCSPRSGDLSVYWYQQSLDQGLQFLIQYYNGEERAKGNILERFSAQQFPDLHSELNLSSLELGDSALYFCASSVVRDRAAAFFGQGTRLTVV.

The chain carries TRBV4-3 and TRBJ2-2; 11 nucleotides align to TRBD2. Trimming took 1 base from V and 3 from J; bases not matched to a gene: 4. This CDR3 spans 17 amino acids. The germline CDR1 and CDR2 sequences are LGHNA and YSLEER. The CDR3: CASSQVSGRGDTGELFF. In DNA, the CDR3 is TGCGCCAGCAGCCAAGTTAGCGGGAGGGGCGACACCGGGGAGCTGTTTTTT.

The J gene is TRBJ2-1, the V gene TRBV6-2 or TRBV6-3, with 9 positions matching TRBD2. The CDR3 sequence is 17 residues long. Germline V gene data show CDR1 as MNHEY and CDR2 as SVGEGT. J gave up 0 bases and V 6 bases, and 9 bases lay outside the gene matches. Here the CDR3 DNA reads TGTGCCAGCAGCTCCCGTAGCGGGGGAAGCTCCTACAATGAGCAGTTCTTC. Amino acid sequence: CASSSRSGGSSYNEQFF.

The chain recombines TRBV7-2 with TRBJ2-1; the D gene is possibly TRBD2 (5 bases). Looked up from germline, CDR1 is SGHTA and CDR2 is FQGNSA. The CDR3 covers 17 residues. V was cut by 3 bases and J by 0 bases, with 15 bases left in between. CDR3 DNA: TGTGCCAGCAGCTTGAGGGTCATCCAGAGCTCCTACAATGAGCAGTTCTTC. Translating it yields CASSLRVIQSSYNEQFF. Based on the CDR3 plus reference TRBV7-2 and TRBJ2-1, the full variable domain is GAGVSQSPSNKVTEKGKDVELRCDPISGHTALYWYRQSLGQGLEFLIYFQGNSAPDKSGLPSDRFSAERTGGSVSTLTIQRTQQEDSAVYLCASSLRVIQSSYNEQFFGPGTRLTVL.